This T cell receptor (beta chain) was retrieved from a study of T cell clusters in autoimmune cytopenias. To note about this clonotype: Its specificity is unknown.

Each sample's input was 250 to 300 ng genomic DNA, some 38,000 genome equivalents. CDR1 is GTSNPN, CDR2 SVGIG, per germline (reference sequence). The CDR3 spans 14 residues. TRB was amplified by touch-down multiplex PCR, primer pools A and B combined. TCRdb reanalyzed the multiplex PCR reads, giving one entry per CDR3 protein sequence and no DNA. The sample holds approximately 8,200 distinct CDR3 sequences. Study-level points and caveats: No experiment has yet validated the function of the T cell clusters defined in silico.

This TCR was sampled from a human donor with an autoimmune cytopenia or autoimmune hepatitis (not recorded which). The gene calls are TRBV30 and TRBJ1-1. Source material: peripheral blood. CDR3 sequence reads: CAWSVGTTSRGAFF.